The 30 T cell receptor beta chains below come from one sample, sequenced in a study of T cells after yellow fever vaccination (dated by TCRdb to the late 2010s). The label giving this sample's treatment or condition can be read as: live attenuated yellow fever vaccine strain. Receptor amplification or capture employed 5' RACE. Reads for this sample came from an Illumina HiSeq 2500. TCRdb handled the public reads itself, with Q25 trimming in fastp and clone calling in MiXCR, and kept productive beta chains. Each CDR3 protein appears once, grouped with its most common genes and DNA. The sample table records tens of thousands of distinct CDR3 sequences; 6.6% of these occur just once. The ten largest clones capture 24% of the sample. The specimen was CD8+ T cells not binding an NS4B(214-222) dextramer, sorted from PBMCs, collected about 41 days after the first yellow fever vaccination. The cell subset or site tag for this specimen amounts to: NS4B epitope dextramer-negative CD8 T cells. These receptors all stem from a man between 18 and 29 years old who received the YFV17D yellow fever vaccine.

In its sample, this clonotype was seen a few times. This chain joins TRBV6-5 and TRBJ1-1; unclear D gene. The germline gives CDR1 MNHEY, CDR2 SVGAGI. Trimming cost V 0 bases and J 1 base, with 12 bases left between them. The CDR3 extends over 16 amino acids. The CDR3: CASSYSIQSKNTEAFF. The CDR3 DNA reads as TGTGCCAGCAGTTACTCGATTCAGAGTAAGAACACTGAAGCTTTCTTT.

This rearrangement joins TRBV12-3 or TRBV12-4 to TRBJ2-3, with 9 bases matching TRBD2. Losses at the gene ends were 3 bases for V and 2 bases for J; bases not matched to a gene: 6. CDR3 length equals 16 residues. The CDR3, as DNA: TGTGCCAGCAGTTTGACTAGCGGAATTTACACAGATACGCAGTATTTT. It specifies CASSLTSGIYTDTQYF.

This clonotype was picked up a small number of times. V gene TRBV20-1 combines with J gene TRBJ2-5; D remains unclear. This CDR3 region has 15 residues. Germline V CDR1 and CDR2: DFQATT, SNEGSKA (reference sequence). The CDR3 sequence: CSAKRFRDRKETQYF. The CDR3 coding sequence is TGCAGCGCCAAGAGGTTTAGAGACCGGAAAGAGACCCAGTACTTC.

This clonotype appeared a few times. The V gene is TRBV5-1, the J gene TRBJ2-7; possible D gene TRBD1, 5 bases. V was pared by 0 bases and J by 5 bases, with 15 bases between. The CDR3 has 15 residues. Germline CDR1 SGHRS, CDR2 YFSETQ. The DNA for the CDR3 is TGCGCCAGCAGCTTGGGGGGCGTACATCTCCACGAGCAGTACGTC. Translation gives CASSLGGVHLHEQYV.

This clonotype came up many times. The chain couples TRBV20-1 to TRBJ2-7; 9 bases line up with TRBD1. The CDR3 spans 14 residues. Losses at the gene ends were 6 bases for V and 4 bases for J; bases not matched to a gene: 10. Germline V CDR1 and CDR2: DFQATT, SNEGSKA (reference sequence). The CDR3 loop is CSARQRDRAYEQYF. The DNA for the CDR3 is TGCAGTGCCAGACAGAGGGACAGGGCGTACGAGCAGTACTTC.

The chain uses TRBV4-2 and TRBJ1-6; the D is unclear. In germline, CDR1 is LGHNA, CDR2 YNFKEQ. The ends were cut back, 0 bases at V and 0 bases at J, with 6 bases in the middle. The CDR3 runs 16 residues. CDR3 nucleotide sequence: TGTGCCAGCAGCCAAGACCATAGCTCCTATAATTCACCCCTCCACTTT. Protein product: CASSQDHSSYNSPLHF.

Ten or more counts support this clonotype. The V and J genes are TRBV11-2 and TRBJ2-1; 7 bases agree with TRBD2. CDR1 and CDR2 from the germline V gene are SGHAT and FQNNGV. The CDR3 is made up of 19 amino acids. The trim removed 6 bases at V and 0 bases at J, leaving 17 bases unmatched. The CDR3 loop is CASRPDGLAGTSSYNEQFF. CDR3 in DNA: TGTGCCAGCAGGCCCGACGGATTAGCGGGTACGAGCTCCTACAATGAGCAGTTCTTC.

This clonotype is termed medium-sized. The rearrangement links TRBV7-2 to TRBJ2-5, with D unresolved. CDR1 and CDR2 from the germline V gene are SGHTA and FQGNSA. The CDR3 has 16 residues. Trimming shortened V by 2 bases and J by 4 bases, and 17 bases separated the two germline ends. Here the CDR3 reads CASSLWDTGPLETQYF. The DNA of the CDR3 is TGTGCCAGCAGCTTATGGGATACTGGCCCCCTAGAGACCCAGTACTTC.

In its sample, this clonotype was seen a few times. V gene TRBV29-1 combines with J gene TRBJ1-2; TRBD1 matches at 7 bases. The V gene's germline CDR1 is SQVTM and CDR2 ANQGSEA. The CDR3 sequence is 14 residues long. The ends lost 8 bases at V and 1 base at J; junction bases unmatched: 10. Here the CDR3 reads CSINEGAGNYGYTF. The CDR3 nucleotides read TGCAGCATAAACGAGGGGGCCGGTAACTATGGCTACACCTTC.

This clonotype was picked up a small number of times. This rearrangement joins TRBV27 to TRBJ1-2; a weak D match, TRBD1 (6 bases). Trimming cost V 6 bases and J 2 bases, with 10 bases left between them. Germline V gene lookup returns CDR1 MNHEY and CDR2 SMNVEV (reference sequence). The CDR3 covers 13 residues. CDR3: CASSRQANYGYTF. Here the CDR3 DNA reads TGTGCCAGCAGCAGACAGGCGAACTATGGCTACACCTTC.

There are a few counts of this clonotype. This chain links TRBV6-2 or TRBV6-3 with TRBJ2-2; 7 bases align to TRBD1. With 8 bases clipped from V and 2 bases from J, the junction kept 8 bases outside the gene matches. Germline assignment: CDR1 MNHEY and CDR2 SVGEGT. The CDR3 covers 15 residues. CDR3 in DNA: TGTGCCAGCGGATGGACAGGTGCCAACACCGGGGAGCTGTTTTTT. It yields the protein CASGWTGANTGELFF.

This rearrangement joins TRBV5-5 to TRBJ1-1; 8 bases agree with TRBD1. This CDR3 spans 15 amino acids. Germline values: CDR1 SGHKS, CDR2 YYEKEE (reference sequence). The V segment lost 6 bases and the J segment 2 bases; nucleotides outside the gene matches: 9. CDR3 coding DNA: TGTGCCAGCACCTTTACAGACAGGGGCAACACTGAAGCTTTCTTT. Translating gives CASTFTDRGNTEAFF. Combining the CDR3 with reference TRBV5-5 and TRBJ1-1 gives the whole variable domain DAGVTQSPTHLIKTRGQQVTLRCSPISGHKSVSWYQQVLGQGPQFIFQYYEKEERGRGNFPDRFSARQFPNYSSELNVNALLLGDSALYLCASTFTDRGNTEAFFGQGTRLTVV.

CDR3 region: CASSVEGFTEAFF. The CDR3 nucleotides are TGTGCCAGCAGCGTAGAGGGGTTCACTGAAGCTTTCTTT. This chain connects TRBV9 to TRBJ1-1; a possible D gene is TRBD1 (5 bases). The CDR3 loop spans 13 amino acids. Trimming pared 0 bases from V and 4 bases from J, leaving 7 bases between. CDR1 is SGDLS and CDR2 is YYNGEE in the germline V gene.

This clonotype has a handful of counts. The V and J genes are TRBV2 and TRBJ1-4, with D possibly matching TRBD1 (5 bases). CDR3 length equals 15 residues. Germline V CDR1 and CDR2: SNHLY, FYNNEI. The V end lost 5 bases, the J end lost 7 bases, and 17 bases lay between the germline ends. The CDR3 region has the DNA TGTGCCAGCAGTATACCGAGGGACGGGGCTGAAAAACTGTTTTTT. This translates into CASSIPRDGAEKLFF.

The rearrangement links TRBV6-6 to TRBJ1-5; no clear D gene. Germline values: CDR1 MNHNY, CDR2 SVGAGI (reference sequence). This CDR3 is built from 13 residues. V was pared by 7 bases and J by 3 bases, with 10 bases between. CDR3 sequence: CASTPAFNQPQHF. The CDR3 DNA reads as TGTGCCAGCACCCCAGCTTTCAATCAGCCCCAGCATTTT.

This clonotype was seen a handful of times. The rearrangement joins TRBV5-6 to TRBJ1-1, with a tentative D call TRBD1 (5 bases). V shed 0 bases and J shed 0 bases, with 9 bases lying between them. The CDR3 covers 15 residues. Looked up from germline, CDR1 is SGHDT and CDR2 is YYEEEE. The CDR3 loop reads CASSLGGALNTEAFF. The CDR3, as DNA: TGTGCCAGCAGCTTGGGGGGCGCACTGAACACTGAAGCTTTCTTT.

This clonotype has at least ten counts. This chain uses TRBV7-2 with TRBJ2-5; weak D call: TRBD2 (6 bases). Germline values: CDR1 SGHTA, CDR2 FQGNSA. This CDR3 has 13 amino acids. V was shortened by 1 base and J by 3 bases, with 6 bases between the two germline ends. The CDR3 sequence: CASSLGGEETQYF. The CDR3 nucleotides are TGTGCCAGCAGCTTAGGCGGGGAAGAGACCCAGTACTTC.

V gene TRBV12-3 or TRBV12-4 combines with J gene TRBJ2-7; the D is unclear. V was pared by 3 bases and J by 2 bases, with 11 bases between. This CDR3 spans 14 amino acids. CDR3 sequence: CASSFSQDAYEQYF. Here the CDR3 DNA reads TGTGCCAGCAGTTTCAGCCAGGATGCCTACGAGCAGTACTTC.

V is TRBV20-1 and J is TRBJ2-7; a possible D gene is TRBD1 (5 bases). Germline V lookup: CDR1 DFQATT, CDR2 SNEGSKA (reference sequence). The ends were cut back, 8 bases at V and 0 bases at J, with 17 bases in the middle. CDR3 size: 14 residues. The CDR3, as DNA: TGCAGTTCTCAACCCTGGGGCAGCTCCTACGAGCAGTACGTC. As protein: CSSQPWGSSYEQYV.

The sample holds a few counts of this clonotype. The chain employs TRBV24-1 and TRBJ1-5; a possible D gene is TRBD1 (5 bases). This CDR3 region has 16 residues. Deletions cut 9 bases from V and 6 bases from J, with 23 bases between. Germline lookup yields CDR1 KGHDR and CDR2 SFDVKD. The CDR3 loop reads CATGRLPRDPGQPQHF. In nucleotides, the CDR3 is TGTGCCACCGGGCGGCTACCCCGGGACCCCGGTCAGCCCCAGCATTTT.

CDR3 protein: CASSPATRPDTQYF. The CDR3 DNA is TGTGCCAGCAGCCCCGCCACGCGGCCAGATACGCAGTATTTT. The chain joins TRBV7-6 to TRBJ2-3; no clear D. This CDR3 spans 14 amino acids. Germline values: CDR1 SGHVS, CDR2 FNYEAQ. The V end was cut by 5 bases, the J end by 4 bases, with 13 bases between. The whole variable domain, remainder taken from reference TRBV7-6 and TRBJ2-3, is GAGVSQSPRYKVTKRGQDVALRCDPISGHVSLYWYRQALGQGPEFLTYFNYEAQQDKSGLPNDRFSAERPEGSISTLTIQRTEQRDSAMYRCASSPATRPDTQYFGPGTRLTVL.

DNA for the CDR3: TGTGCCAGCCAGAGCTCCTACGAGCAGTACTTC. Translating gives CASQSSYEQYF. The chain has TRBV6-5 and TRBJ2-7; unclear D gene. The germline gives CDR1 MNHEY, CDR2 SVGAGI. CDR3 length: 11 residues. The V gene lost 8 bases and the J gene lost 0 bases, with 5 bases spanning the gap.

This clonotype occurred many times. This chain uses TRBV3-1 with TRBJ2-3; D not resolved. Germline V gene data show CDR1 as LGHDT and CDR2 as YNNKEL (reference sequence). The CDR3 loop spans 19 amino acids. Trimming removed 2 bases at V and 0 bases at J, with 21 bases between. The CDR3 nucleotides are TGTGCCAGCAGCCAAATTGGTCAAGATAGTGGATGGAGCACAGATACGCAGTATTTT. Amino acid sequence: CASSQIGQDSGWSTDTQYF.

This clonotype has a handful of counts. The CDR3 loop is CASSSGVNQPQHF. The DNA of the CDR3 is TGTGCCAGCAGCTCCGGCGTCAATCAGCCCCAGCATTTT. The chain carries TRBV7-6 and TRBJ1-5; D gene uncertain. The CDR3 covers 13 residues. The germline CDR1 and CDR2 sequences are SGHVS and FNYEAQ. With 4 bases removed from V and 3 bases from J, the gap between germline ends came to 7 bases.

The rearrangement links TRBV5-5 to TRBJ2-2; the D is unclear. V gave up 4 bases and J gave up 6 bases, with 10 bases separating them. Germline values: CDR1 SGHKS, CDR2 YYEKEE (reference sequence). This CDR3 comprises 13 residues. CDR3 sequence: CASSETPAGELFF. CDR3 in DNA: TGTGCCAGCAGCGAGACCCCGGCCGGGGAGCTGTTTTTT.

This clonotype was counted between two and nine times. The chain has TRBV12-3 or TRBV12-4 and TRBJ1-2; D perhaps matches TRBD1 (5 bases). This CDR3 contains 13 residues. V was trimmed by 2 bases and J by 5 bases, leaving 9 bases between them. CDR3 sequence (DNA): TGTGCCAGCAGTTTAAGCAGGGAGTATGGCTACACCTTC. It translates to CASSLSREYGYTF.

The chain couples TRBV4-2 to TRBJ2-3, with TRBD2 matching over 14 bases. The junction had 12 bases not matched to a gene; V was cut back by 4 bases and J by 3 bases. Germline V gene data show CDR1 as LGHNA and CDR2 as YNFKEQ. This CDR3 has 19 amino acids. The CDR3 region has the DNA TGTGCCAGCAGCCCCCCACCGGGACTAGCGGGGGCGGGGACAGATACGCAGTATTTT. Protein sequence: CASSPPPGLAGAGTDTQYF.

This clonotype was seen ten or more times. The genes are TRBV4-3 and TRBJ2-1, with a possible D match to TRBD1 (6 bases). V lost 3 bases and J lost 4, with 10 bases in between. The CDR3 extends over 14 amino acids. Germline V gives CDR1 LGHNA, CDR2 YSLEER. The CDR3 loop is CASSHGGIYNEQFF. Written as DNA, the CDR3 is TGCGCCAGCAGCCATGGGGGCATTTACAATGAGCAGTTCTTC.

This clonotype was counted at least ten times. The chain employs TRBV6-5 and TRBJ2-5; D uncertain. Germline V gives CDR1 MNHEY, CDR2 SVGAGI. The CDR3 has 11 amino acids. Trimming took 0 bases from V and 5 from J, leaving 1 base between them. The CDR3 loop reads CASSYSETQYF. The DNA of the CDR3 is TGTGCCAGCAGTTACTCGGAGACCCAGTACTTC.

This chain connects TRBV10-2 to TRBJ1-6, with D unclear. Germline CDR1 is WSHSY and CDR2 is SAAADI. This CDR3 has 15 amino acids. V was clipped by 4 bases and J by 5 bases, with 12 bases between them. CDR3 amino acids: CASSVLAPNNSPLHF. For the CDR3, the DNA is TGCGCCAGCAGTGTTCTTGCACCCAATAATTCACCCCTCCACTTT.